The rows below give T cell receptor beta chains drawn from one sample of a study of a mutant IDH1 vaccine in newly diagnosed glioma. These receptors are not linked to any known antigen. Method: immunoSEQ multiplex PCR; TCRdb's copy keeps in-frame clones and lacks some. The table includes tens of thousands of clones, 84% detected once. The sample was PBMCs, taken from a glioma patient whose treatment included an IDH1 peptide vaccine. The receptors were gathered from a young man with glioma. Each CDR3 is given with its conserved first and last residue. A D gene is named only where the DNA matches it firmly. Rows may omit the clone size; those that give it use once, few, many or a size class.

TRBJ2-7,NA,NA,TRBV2,TGTGCCAGCAAAGGCATTCAGAGTAATAGGATATACGAGCAGTACTTC,CASKGIQSNRIYEQYF
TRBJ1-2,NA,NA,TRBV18,TGTGCCAGCTCACCAGGACAGAACTATGGCTACACCTTC,CASSPGQNYGYTF
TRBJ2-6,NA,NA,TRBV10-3,TGTGCCATGTCCGGGACACAAGGGACCTCTGGGGCCAACGTCCTGACTTTC,CAMSGTQGTSGANVLTF
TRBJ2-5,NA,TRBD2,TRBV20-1,TGCAGTGCTAGAGGACTAGCGGGGGTCTACTTC,CSARGLAGVYF
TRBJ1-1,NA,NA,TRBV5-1,TGCGCCAGCAGCTTGGGTGGGGACACTGAAGCTTTCTTT,CASSLGGDTEAFF
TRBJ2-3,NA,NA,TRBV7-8,TGTGCCAGCAGCATACAGACAGGTCCAAAGAGCACAGATACGCAGTATTTT,CASSIQTGPKSTDTQYF
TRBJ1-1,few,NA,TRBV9,TGTGCCAGCACCGTCGGGGGTGTGAACACTGAAGCTTTCTTT,CASTVGGVNTEAFF
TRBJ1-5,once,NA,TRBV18,TGTGCCGGCTCACCAACGACAGTCAAGAATAGCAATCAGCCCCAGCATTTT,CAGSPTTVKNSNQPQHF
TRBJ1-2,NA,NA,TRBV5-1,TGCGCCAGCAGCTTGGCAGCCCAAAGATCCTATGGCTACACCTTC,CASSLAAQRSYGYTF
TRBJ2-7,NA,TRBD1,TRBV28,TGTGCCAGCCTCCCCCTGCAGGGGGTTTCCTACGAGCAGTACTTC,CASLPLQGVSYEQYF
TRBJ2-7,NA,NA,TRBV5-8,TGTGCCAGCAGCTTGTTGGACGAGCAGTACTTC,CASSLLDEQYF
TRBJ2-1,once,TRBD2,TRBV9,TGTGCCAGCAGCGTAGAGGCGGCGGGGGGCTACAATGAGCAGTTCTTC,CASSVEAAGGYNEQFF
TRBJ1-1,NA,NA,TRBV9,TGTGCCAGCAGCGTACTCCTCAGGGGTTCCGCTGAAGCTTTCTTT,CASSVLLRGSAEAFF
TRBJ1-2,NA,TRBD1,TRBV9,TGTGCCAGCAGCCCTGGACAGGGAAGGGGTGGCTACACCTTC,CASSPGQGRGGYTF
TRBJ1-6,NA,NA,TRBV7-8,TGTGCCAGCAGCTTAGACCTGGGATCAAATTCACCCCTCCACTTT,CASSLDLGSNSPLHF
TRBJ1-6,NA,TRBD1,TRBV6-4,TGTGCCAGCAGTGAATCAGGGGGGCGATCACCCCTCCACTTT,CASSESGGRSPLHF
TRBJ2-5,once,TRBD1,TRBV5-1,TGCGCCAGCAGCCTCGACAGGGCACAAGAGACCCAGTACTTC,CASSLDRAQETQYF
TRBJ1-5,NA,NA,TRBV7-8,TGTGCCAGCAGCTGGGACGAGGGCGGTCAGCCCCAGCATTTT,CASSWDEGGQPQHF
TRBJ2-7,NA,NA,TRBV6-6,TGTGCCAGCAGTTCCCCGGCGGCCTACGAGCAGTACTTC,CASSSPAAYEQYF